This T cell receptor beta chain was identified during a study of metastatic and nonmetastatic thyroid tumors. Study as a whole: A comparison of repertoires was made across blood and tumor or nodule tissue from malignant and benign thyroid patients.

Per germline, CDR1 SGHRS and CDR2 YFSETQ. This CDR3 has 14 residues. Trimming took off 5 bases at V and 9 bases at J, with 20 bases between the two ends. Using MiXCR, TCRdb reanalyzed the PCR reads. The sample has approximately 79,000 clones, over 8.5% seen once; the top ten hold approximately 10%. Ahead of thyroid surgery, no patient had received treatment of any kind. V is TRBV5-1 and J is TRBJ1-1; TRBD1 might be the D (5 bases). The specimen was blood. This TCR came from a female donor with papillary thyroid cancer or a benign thyroid nodule (not recorded which). Some clones in this sample may be carry-over from other donors' samples. The CDR3 DNA sequence: TGCGCCAGCAGAACCGTGTGGGGGGAATCGAAAGCTTTCTTT. Protein: CASRTVWGESKAFF. The complete variable domain, with remaining parts taken from reference TRBV5-1 and TRBJ1-1, reads KAGVTQTPRYLIKTRGQQVTLSCSPISGHRSVSWYQQTPGQGLQFLFEYFSETQRNKGNFPGRFSGRQFSNSRSEMNVSTLELGDSALYLCASRTVWGESKAFFGQGTRLTVV.